Presented here are 15 T cell receptor beta chains from one specimen sequenced in a study of blood T cell repertoires in COVID-19. The table came from immunoSEQ multiplex PCR; TCRdb's copy has only in-frame clones and leaves some out. In the table there are 90,000 to 100,000 clones, 70% to 90% of which are singletons. Sequences were obtained from peripheral blood. These receptors were taken from a man at least 80 years old with acute or convalescent COVID-19.

On this clone: The same CDR3 can be traced to other DNA sequences in this sample. The genes are TRBV28 and TRBJ2-7; a weak D match, TRBD1 (5 bases). The V and J ends lost 5 bases and 3 bases respectively, with 8 bases between them. The CDR3 length is 12 residues. Looked up from germline, CDR1 is MDHEN and CDR2 is SYDVKM. Written as DNA, the CDR3 is TGTGCCAGCAGTGTCGACAGCTACGAGCAGTACTTC. It translates to CASSVDSYEQYF.

The chain has TRBV19 and TRBJ2-2; no firm D call. V lost 4 bases to trimming and J lost 1 base, with 4 bases between them. Germline V lookup: CDR1 LNHDA, CDR2 SQIVND (reference sequence). The CDR3 loop spans 13 amino acids. This chain's CDR3 is CASSNRNTGELFF. For the CDR3, the DNA is TGTGCCAGTAGTAACAGGAACACCGGGGAGCTGTTTTTT.

V usage is TRBV5-4 and J usage is TRBJ2-1; perhaps TRBD2 as D (5 bases). The V end lost 4 bases, the J end lost 1 base, and 9 bases lay between the germline ends. Germline V gene lookup returns CDR1 SGHNT and CDR2 YYREEE (reference sequence). CDR3 size: 14 residues. CDR3 sequence (DNA): TGTGCCAGCAGCCTGCCGGGGTCCTACAATGAGCAGTTCTTC. It yields the protein CASSLPGSYNEQFF.

J is TRBJ1-2 and V is TRBV5-4, with D perhaps matching TRBD1 (6 bases). Trimming removed 2 bases from V and 8 bases from J, with 19 bases in between. CDR3 length equals 15 residues. Per the germline V gene, CDR1 is SGHNT and CDR2 is YYREEE (reference sequence). CDR3 sequence reads: CASSFPVGGPGGYTF. For the CDR3, the DNA is TGTGCCAGCAGCTTCCCAGTCGGGGGGCCAGGGGGCTACACCTTC. The full variable domain, rest sourced from reference TRBV5-4 and TRBJ1-2, is ETGVTQSPTHLIKTRGQQVTLRCSSQSGHNTVSWYQQALGQGPQFIFQYYREEENGRGNFPPRFSGLQFPNYSSELNVNALELDDSALYLCASSFPVGGPGGYTFGSGTRLTVV.

The chain combines TRBV7-2 with TRBJ1-1, with no clear D. Germline CDR1 SGHTA, CDR2 FQGNSA. Trimming removed 5 bases from V and 0 bases from J, with 13 bases in between. The length of the CDR3 is 15 residues. CDR3 DNA sequence: TGTGCCAGCAGCCCTCAGCTCACAGTGAACACTGAAGCTTTCTTT. This translates into CASSPQLTVNTEAFF.

V and J are TRBV11-1 and TRBJ2-5, with 9 bases matching TRBD1. Germline lookup yields CDR1 SGHAT and CDR2 FQDESV (reference sequence). CDR3 size: 13 residues. Unmatched junction bases numbered 0, after V lost 0 bases and J lost 7 bases. CDR3 DNA sequence: TGTGCCAGCAGCTTAGCGGGACAGGGGACCCAGTACTTC. This translates into CASSLAGQGTQYF.

The chain recombines TRBV5-4 with TRBJ2-7; a weak D match, TRBD1 (5 bases). Trimming took 2 bases from V and 4 from J, leaving 10 bases between them. This CDR3 has 13 residues. Per germline, CDR1 SGHNT and CDR2 YYREEE (reference sequence). Written as DNA, the CDR3 is TGTGCCAGCAGCTTCAGGGAAGCGTACGAGCAGTACTTC. Amino acids: CASSFREAYEQYF.

V gene TRBV25-1 combines with J gene TRBJ2-2, with D maybe TRBD1 (6 bases). V was cut by 6 bases and J by 5 bases, with 10 bases left in between. Germline CDR1 and CDR2: MGHDK and SYGVNS. This CDR3 region has 13 residues. CDR3 amino acids: CASRKTGTGELFF. In nucleotides, the CDR3 is TGTGCCAGCAGGAAAACAGGGACCGGGGAGCTGTTTTTT.

The genes are TRBV29-1 and TRBJ1-4; 10 bases are a match to TRBD1. The trim removed 7 bases at V and 6 bases at J, leaving 5 bases unmatched. This CDR3 has 13 residues. The germline V gene encodes CDR1 SQVTM and CDR2 ANQGSEA. The CDR3 DNA reads as TGCAGCGCCTGGGGACAGGGGCATGAAAAACTGTTTTTT. Its translation is CSAWGQGHEKLFF.

The V and J genes are TRBV4-2 and TRBJ2-1, with 11 positions matching TRBD1. CDR1 and CDR2 from the germline V gene are LGHNA and YNFKEQ. The junction had 5 bases not matched to a gene; V was cut back by 0 bases and J by 7 bases. The CDR3 consists of 16 residues. The CDR3 region has the DNA TGTGCCAGCAGCCAAGATGGGACAGGGGGAGGGAATGAGCAGTTCTTC. Encoded protein: CASSQDGTGGGNEQFF.

The chain uses TRBV6-2 or TRBV6-3 and TRBJ2-1, with D perhaps matching TRBD2 (6 bases). The V end was cut by 6 bases, the J end by 8 bases, with 17 bases between. This CDR3 is 14 amino acids long. CDR1 and CDR2 (germline): MNHEY, SVGEGT. Here the CDR3 reads CASSRAREDDEQFF. The CDR3, as DNA: TGTGCCAGCAGCCGAGCCAGGGAGGACGATGAGCAGTTCTTC.

This clone was detected only once. The rearrangement uses TRBV3-1 (or the pseudogene TRBV3-2) and TRBJ2-2; 9 bases fit TRBD2. J gave up 7 bases and V 4 bases, and 4 bases lay outside the gene matches. Germline V lookup: CDR1 LGHDT, CDR2 YNNKEL (reference sequence). The length of the CDR3 is 14 residues. CDR3 in DNA: TGTGCCAGCAGCCTTAGCGGGAGAATCGGGGAGCTGTTTTTT. This encodes CASSLSGRIGELFF.

In DNA form, the CDR3 reads TGTGCCAGCAGCAAAAACGGGGGTGAGACCCAGTACTTC. Its translation: CASSKNGGETQYF. The chain combines TRBV6-5 with TRBJ2-5; TRBD2 is a possible D gene (6 bases). Per germline, CDR1 MNHEY and CDR2 SVGAGI. V lost 6 bases, J lost 5 bases, and 13 bases lay in between. CDR3 length equals 13 residues.

V gene TRBV19 combines with J gene TRBJ2-7, with TRBD1 matching over 9 bases. The CDR3 contains 15 residues. V gave up 5 bases and J gave up 0 bases; unmatched junction bases: 5. The germline V gene encodes CDR1 LNHDA and CDR2 SQIVND (reference sequence). CDR3 DNA: TGTGCCAGTAGTGAACAGGGGGCGGCCTCCTACGAGCAGTACTTC. This codes for CASSEQGAASYEQYF.

This chain uses TRBV5-1 with TRBJ1-2; D is ambiguous. Germline values: CDR1 SGHRS, CDR2 YFSETQ. Trimming pared 4 bases from V and 4 bases from J, leaving 17 bases between. This CDR3 contains 15 residues. In nucleotides, the CDR3 is TGCGCCAGCAGCCCGACTTTACAAGCCGCCTATGGCTACACCTTC. It specifies CASSPTLQAAYGYTF.